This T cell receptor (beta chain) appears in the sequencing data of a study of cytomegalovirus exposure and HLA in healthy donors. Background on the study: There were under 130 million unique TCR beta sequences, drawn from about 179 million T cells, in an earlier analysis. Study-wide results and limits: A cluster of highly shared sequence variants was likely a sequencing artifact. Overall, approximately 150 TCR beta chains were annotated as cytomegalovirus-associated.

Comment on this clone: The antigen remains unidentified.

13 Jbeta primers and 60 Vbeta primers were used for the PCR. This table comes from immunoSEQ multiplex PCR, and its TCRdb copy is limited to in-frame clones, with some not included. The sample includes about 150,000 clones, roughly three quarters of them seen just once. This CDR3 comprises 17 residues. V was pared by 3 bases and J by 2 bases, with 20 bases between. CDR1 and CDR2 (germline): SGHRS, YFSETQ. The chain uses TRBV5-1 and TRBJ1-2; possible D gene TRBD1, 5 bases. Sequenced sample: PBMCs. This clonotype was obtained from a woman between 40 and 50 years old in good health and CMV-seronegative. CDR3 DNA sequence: TGCGCCAGCAGCTCCGGGGAGGGGAGAACTGTGAACTATGGCTACACCTTC. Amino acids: CASSSGEGRTVNYGYTF. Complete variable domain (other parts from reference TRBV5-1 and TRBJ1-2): KAGVTQTPRYLIKTRGQQVTLSCSPISGHRSVSWYQQTPGQGLQFLFEYFSETQRNKGNFPGRFSGRQFSNSRSEMNVSTLELGDSALYLCASSSGEGRTVNYGYTFGSGTRLTVV.